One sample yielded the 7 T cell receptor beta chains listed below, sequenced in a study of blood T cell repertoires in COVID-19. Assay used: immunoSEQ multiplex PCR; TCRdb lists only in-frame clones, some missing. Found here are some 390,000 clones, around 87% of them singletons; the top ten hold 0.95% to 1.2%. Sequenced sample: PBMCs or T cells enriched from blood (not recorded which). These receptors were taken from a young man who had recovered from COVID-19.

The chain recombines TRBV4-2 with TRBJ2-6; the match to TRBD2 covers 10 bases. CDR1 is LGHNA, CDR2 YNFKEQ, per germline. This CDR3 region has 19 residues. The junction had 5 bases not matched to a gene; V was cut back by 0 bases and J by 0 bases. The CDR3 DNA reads TGTGCCAGCAGCCAAGAGTTCAGCGGGAGGGCCTCTGGGGCCAACGTCCTGACTTTC. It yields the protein CASSQEFSGRASGANVLTF.

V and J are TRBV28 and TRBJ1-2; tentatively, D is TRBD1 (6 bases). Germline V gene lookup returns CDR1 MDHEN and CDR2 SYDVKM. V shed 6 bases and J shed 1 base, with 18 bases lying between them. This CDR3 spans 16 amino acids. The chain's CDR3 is CASSLSRGRGNYGYTF. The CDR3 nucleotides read TGTGCCAGCAGCCTTTCCCGGGGCAGGGGTAACTATGGCTACACCTTC.

CDR3 nucleotides: TGTGCCAGCTCACCACAACAGGGGGCGCATGAGCAGTTCTTC. As protein: CASSPQQGAHEQFF. This sequence joins TRBV18 and TRBJ2-1; 9 bases align to TRBD1. With 1 base clipped from V and 8 bases from J, the junction kept 3 bases outside the gene matches. Germline V gene data show CDR1 as KGHSH and CDR2 as LQKENI. The CDR3 totals 14 residues.

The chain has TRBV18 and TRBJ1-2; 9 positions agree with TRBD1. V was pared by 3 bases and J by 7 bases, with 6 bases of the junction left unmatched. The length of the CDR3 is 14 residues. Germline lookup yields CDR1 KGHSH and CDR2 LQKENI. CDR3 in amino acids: CASSPTGQGTGYTF. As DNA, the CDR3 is TGTGCCAGCTCACCGACGGGACAGGGAACTGGCTACACCTTC.

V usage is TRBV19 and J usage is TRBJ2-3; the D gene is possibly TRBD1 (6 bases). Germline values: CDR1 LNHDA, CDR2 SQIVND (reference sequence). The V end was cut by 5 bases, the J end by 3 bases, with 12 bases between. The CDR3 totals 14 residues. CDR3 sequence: CASSHNTGTDTQYF. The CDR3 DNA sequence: TGTGCCAGTAGTCATAATACAGGGACAGATACGCAGTATTTT.

The CDR3 reads CASSLRTLSDTQYF. DNA for the CDR3: TGTGCCAGCAGTTTAAGGACTTTGTCAGATACGCAGTATTTT. V is TRBV27 and J is TRBJ2-3; D is perhaps TRBD2 (5 bases). The length of the CDR3 is 14 residues. V lost 2 bases to trimming and J lost 4 bases, with 10 bases between them. From germline, CDR1 is MNHEY and CDR2 SMNVEV (reference sequence).

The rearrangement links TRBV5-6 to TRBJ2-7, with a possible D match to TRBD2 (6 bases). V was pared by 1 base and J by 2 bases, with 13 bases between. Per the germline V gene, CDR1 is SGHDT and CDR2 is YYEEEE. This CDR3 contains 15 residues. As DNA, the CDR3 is TGTGCCAGCAGCTTGTTAGCGGAACAAACCTACGAGCAGTACTTC. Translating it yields CASSLLAEQTYEQYF.